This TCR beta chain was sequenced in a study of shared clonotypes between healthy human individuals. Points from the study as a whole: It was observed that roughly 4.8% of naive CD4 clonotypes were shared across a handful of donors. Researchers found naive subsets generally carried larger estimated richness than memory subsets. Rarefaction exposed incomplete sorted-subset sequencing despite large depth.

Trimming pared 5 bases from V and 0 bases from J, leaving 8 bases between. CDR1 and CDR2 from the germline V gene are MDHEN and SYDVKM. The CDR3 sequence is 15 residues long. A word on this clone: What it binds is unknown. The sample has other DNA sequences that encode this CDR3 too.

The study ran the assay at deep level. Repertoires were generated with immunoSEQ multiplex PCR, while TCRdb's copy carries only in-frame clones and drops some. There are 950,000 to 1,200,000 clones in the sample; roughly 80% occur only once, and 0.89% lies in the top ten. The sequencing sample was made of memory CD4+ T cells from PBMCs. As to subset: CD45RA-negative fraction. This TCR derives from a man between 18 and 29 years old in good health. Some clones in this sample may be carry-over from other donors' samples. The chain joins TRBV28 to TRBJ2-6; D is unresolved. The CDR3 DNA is TGTGCCAGCAGTCTGAGAGGCTCTGGGGCCAACGTCCTGACTTTC. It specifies CASSLRGSGANVLTF.